Presented here are 11 T cell receptor beta chains from one specimen sequenced in a study of T cell responses to AZD1222 COVID-19 vaccine. Assay: immunoSEQ multiplex PCR; the TCRdb copy retains only in-frame clones and omits some. The sample includes around 130,000 clones, about 86% of them seen just once. The material was peripheral blood, obtained on day 0 of AZD1222 vaccination. These receptors all stem from an adult in good health.

This chain connects TRBV28 to TRBJ1-5, with D unresolved. This CDR3 comprises 13 residues. The germline gives CDR1 MDHEN, CDR2 SYDVKM. Trimming stripped 7 bases from V and 0 bases from J, with 7 bases between. The CDR3 protein is CASISYSNQPQHF. Here the CDR3 DNA reads TGTGCCAGCATTAGCTATAGCAATCAGCCCCAGCATTTT. Looking up the rest from reference TRBV28 and TRBJ1-5 gives the full variable domain: DVKVTQSSRYLVKRTGEKVFLECVQDMDHENMFWYRQDPGLGLRLIYFSYDVKMKEKGDIPEGYSVSREKKERFSLILESASTNQTSMYLCASISYSNQPQHFGDGTRLSIL.

The chain recombines TRBV5-1 with TRBJ1-1, with a possible D match to TRBD1 (5 bases). Trimming removed 4 bases from V and 3 bases from J, with 16 bases in between. Germline V gene lookup returns CDR1 SGHRS and CDR2 YFSETQ. This CDR3 region has 15 residues. The CDR3 bases are TGCGCCAGCAGCGGGGGGACGGCTAGGGACACTGAAGCTTTCTTT. Translation: CASSGGTARDTEAFF. The variable domain in full, with the rest retrieved from reference TRBV5-1 and TRBJ1-1, is KAGVTQTPRYLIKTRGQQVTLSCSPISGHRSVSWYQQTPGQGLQFLFEYFSETQRNKGNFPGRFSGRQFSNSRSEMNVSTLELGDSALYLCASSGGTARDTEAFFGQGTRLTVV.

V and J are TRBV5-1 and TRBJ2-7; D may match TRBD1 or TRBD2 (5 bases each). V lost 1 base, J lost 2 bases, and 10 bases lay in between. Germline V gene sequence: CDR1 SGHRS, CDR2 YFSETQ. There are 14 residues in the CDR3. CDR3 amino acids: CASSLRDAAYEQYF. CDR3 bases: TGCGCCAGCAGCTTGCGGGACGCAGCCTACGAGCAGTACTTC.

The CDR3 region is CASSPRGGGNIQYF. The CDR3 DNA reads TGTGCCAGCAGCCCCCGCGGCGGGGGGAACATTCAGTACTTC. The V call is TRBV7-2, the J call TRBJ2-4, with TRBD2 matching 8 bases. The V gene's germline CDR1 is SGHTA and CDR2 FQGNSA. This CDR3 comprises 14 residues. The V and J ends lost 5 bases and 7 bases, in that order; junction bases with no gene match: 7.

CDR3: CASSPRTSETQYF. The CDR3 nucleotides are TGTGCCAGCAGCCCGAGGACTAGCGAGACCCAGTACTTC. This sequence joins TRBV7-3 and TRBJ2-5; 8 bases line up with TRBD2. V shed 5 bases and J 5 bases; nucleotides not matched to a gene: 4. The germline V gene has CDR1 SGHTA and CDR2 FQGTGA. The CDR3 has 13 residues.

The chain employs TRBV7-8 and TRBJ2-1, with 10 bases aligning to TRBD2. The junction had 2 bases not matched to a gene; V was cut back by 3 bases and J by 6 bases. The CDR3 covers 14 residues. Germline CDR1 reads SGHVS; CDR2 reads FQNEAQ. The CDR3 here is CASSFSGGANEQFF. The CDR3 nucleotides read TGTGCCAGCAGCTTCAGCGGGGGGGCCAATGAGCAGTTCTTC.

The chain carries TRBV5-1 and TRBJ2-1; 10 nucleotides line up with TRBD2. The length of the CDR3 is 17 residues. Germline V gene lookup returns CDR1 SGHRS and CDR2 YFSETQ. The V segment lost 4 bases and the J segment 2 bases; nucleotides outside the gene matches: 9. In nucleotides, the CDR3 is TGCGCCAGCAGCGGAGTGAGCGGGAGGGGAACCTACAATGAGCAGTTCTTC. Translated, it gives CASSGVSGRGTYNEQFF.

V and J are TRBV25-1 and TRBJ1-5; 7 nucleotides align to TRBD1. Trimming removed 2 bases from V and 5 bases from J; junction bases left unmatched: 3. Germline values: CDR1 MGHDK, CDR2 SYGVNS. The CDR3 loop spans 14 amino acids. CDR3: CASSEDREDQPQHF. DNA for the CDR3: TGTGCCAGCAGTGAAGACAGGGAGGATCAGCCCCAGCATTTT.

The gene calls are TRBV10-3 and TRBJ2-1; D remains ambiguous. V was cut by 6 bases and J by 1 base, with 10 bases left in between. The CDR3 extends over 14 amino acids. CDR1 is ENHRY, CDR2 SYGVKD, per germline. The DNA for the CDR3 is TGTGCCATCAGGGGGTCGGAGTCCTACAATGAGCAGTTCTTC. Its translation is CAIRGSESYNEQFF.

The gene calls are TRBV5-8 and TRBJ2-3; 10 bases match TRBD1. This CDR3 contains 13 residues. Germline CDR1 is SGHTS and CDR2 is YDEGEE. The ends lost 4 bases at V and 4 bases at J; junction bases unmatched: 0. The CDR3 coding sequence is TGTGCCAGCAGCGGACAGGGGGCAGATACGCAGTATTTT. Translation: CASSGQGADTQYF.

The chain couples TRBV18 to TRBJ2-1; 10 nucleotides line up with TRBD2. J was trimmed by 1 base and V by 0 bases; bases with no gene match: 12. This CDR3 is built from 20 residues. Germline CDR1 reads KGHSH; CDR2 reads LQKENI. CDR3 region: CASSPPVASGGLGSYNEQFF. The CDR3 DNA sequence: TGTGCCAGCTCACCACCGGTGGCTAGCGGGGGTTTGGGGTCCTACAATGAGCAGTTCTTC.